This TCR beta chain appears in the sequencing data of a study of cytotoxic CD8 clonotypes in ibrutinib-treated CLL. The CDR3 consists of 14 residues. The germline V and J ends were trimmed by 6 bases and 2 bases, with 14 bases remaining between them. Germline lookup yields CDR1 KGHSH and CDR2 LQKENI. Clones were sequenced by immunoSEQ multiplex PCR, and TCRdb holds only the in-frame ones, with some missing. The sample contains 200,000 to 250,000 clones, about four fifths of which appear only once. The sequence was collected from a human donor with chronic lymphocytic leukemia. This specimen was PBMCs, taken after 12 months of ibrutinib treatment. The chain carries TRBV18 and TRBJ2-7; the D is unclear. The CDR3 coding sequence is TGTGCCAGCTCCCGAAGCTCTACTGCCTACGAGCAGTACTTC. Amino acid sequence: CASSRSSTAYEQYF.